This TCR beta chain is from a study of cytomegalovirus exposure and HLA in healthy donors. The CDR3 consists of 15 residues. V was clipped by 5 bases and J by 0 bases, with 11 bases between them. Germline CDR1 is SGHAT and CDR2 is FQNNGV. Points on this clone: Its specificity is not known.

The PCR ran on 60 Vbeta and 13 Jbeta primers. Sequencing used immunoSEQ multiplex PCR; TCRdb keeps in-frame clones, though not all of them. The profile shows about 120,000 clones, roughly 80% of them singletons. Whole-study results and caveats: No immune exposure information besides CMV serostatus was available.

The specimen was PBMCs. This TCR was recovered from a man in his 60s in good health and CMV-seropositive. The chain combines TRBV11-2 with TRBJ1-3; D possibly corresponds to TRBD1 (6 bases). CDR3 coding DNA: TGTGCCAGCAGCGACAGGCGCTTCTCTGGAAACACCATATATTTT. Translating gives CASSDRRFSGNTIYF.